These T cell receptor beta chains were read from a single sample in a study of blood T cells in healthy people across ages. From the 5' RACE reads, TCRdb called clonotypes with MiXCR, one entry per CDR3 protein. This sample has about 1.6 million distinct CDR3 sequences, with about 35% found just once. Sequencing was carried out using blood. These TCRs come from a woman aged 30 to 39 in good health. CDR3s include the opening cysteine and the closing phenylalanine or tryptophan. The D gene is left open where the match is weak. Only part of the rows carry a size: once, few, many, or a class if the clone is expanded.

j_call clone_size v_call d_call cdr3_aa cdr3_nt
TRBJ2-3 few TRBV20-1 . CSVNKGTDTQYF TGCAGTGTAAATAAGGGGACAGATACGCAGTATTTT
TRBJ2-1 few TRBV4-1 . CASSRTWRDEEFVSYNEQFF TGCGCCAGCAGCCGCACGTGGCGGGACGAAGAATTCGTCTCCTACAATGAGCAGTTCTTC
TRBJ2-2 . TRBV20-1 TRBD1 CSAFRDRVAGELFF TGCAGTGCTTTCCGGGACAGGGTTGCCGGGGAGCTGTTTTTT
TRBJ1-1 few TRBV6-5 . CASSSGGVSGSTEAFF TGTGCCAGCAGTTCGGGGGGGGTATCTGGTAGCACTGAAGCTTTCTTT
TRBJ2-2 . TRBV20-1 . CSARGARVGELFF TGCAGTGCTAGAGGAGCTCGGGTCGGGGAGCTGTTTTTT
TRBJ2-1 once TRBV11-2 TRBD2 CASSIPRGLAIYNEQFF TGTGCCAGCAGCATCCCCCGCGGACTAGCGATATACAATGAGCAGTTCTTC
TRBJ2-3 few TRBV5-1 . CASRGRTSTDTQYF TGCGCCAGCAGGGGCAGGACTAGCACAGATACGCAGTATTTT
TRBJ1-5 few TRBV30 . CAWSADSLGQPQHF TGTGCCTGGAGTGCGGACAGCCTAGGACAGCCCCAGCATTTT
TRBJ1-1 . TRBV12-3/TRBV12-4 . CASSGLEGNTEAFF TGTGCCAGCAGCGGACTGGAGGGGAACACTGAAGCTTTCTTT
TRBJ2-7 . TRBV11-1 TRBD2 CASSTGLADTYEQYF TGTGCCAGCAGCACCGGACTAGCGGACACCTACGAGCAGTACTTC
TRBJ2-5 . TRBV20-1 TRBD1 CSAPKTGVDNEQYF TGCAGTGCCCCTAAAACAGGGGTCGACAATGAGCAGTACTTC
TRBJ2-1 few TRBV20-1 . CSASSDEQFF TGCAGTGCTAGTAGCGATGAGCAGTTCTTC
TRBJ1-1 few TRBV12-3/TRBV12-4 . CASSPSQHEVFF TGTGCCAGCAGCCCCAGCCAGCATGAAGTTTTCTTT
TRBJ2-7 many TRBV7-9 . CASTATGPAYEQYF TGTGCCAGCACGGCCACAGGACCAGCCTACGAGCAGTACTTC
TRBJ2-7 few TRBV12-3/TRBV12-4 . CASTSLASYEQYF TGTGCCAGCACGAGTCTAGCGTCCTACGAGCAGTACTTC
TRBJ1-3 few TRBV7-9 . CASSSLGHSGNTIYF TGTGCCAGCAGCTCCTTAGGCCACTCTGGAAACACCATATATTTT
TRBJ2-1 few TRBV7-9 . CASRPWGGGAYNEQFF TGTGCCAGCAGGCCCTGGGGGGGGGGCGCGTACAATGAGCAGTTCTTC
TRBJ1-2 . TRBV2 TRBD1 CASTRRGGSYGYTF TGTGCCAGCACCCGGAGAGGGGGCAGCTATGGCTACACCTTC
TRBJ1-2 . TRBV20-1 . CSATPRAETNYGYTF TGCAGTGCTACCCCGCGGGCAGAAACTAACTATGGCTACACCTTC
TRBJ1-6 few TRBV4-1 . CASSQVDRSSSYNSPLHF TGCGCCAGCAGCCAAGTTGACAGGTCCAGCTCCTATAATTCACCCCTCCACTTT
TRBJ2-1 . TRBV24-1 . CATSGSRDQTPYNEQFF TGTGCCACCAGTGGTTCCCGGGACCAGACCCCCTACAATGAGCAGTTCTTC
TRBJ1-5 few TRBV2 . CASTRGVWEPQHF TGTGCCAGCACCCGTGGGGTGTGGGAGCCCCAGCATTTT
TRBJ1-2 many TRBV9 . CASTLKGYGNYGYTF TGTGCCAGCACCCTCAAAGGGTATGGCAACTATGGCTACACCTTC
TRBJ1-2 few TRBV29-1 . CSIEDNGGYTF TGCAGCATTGAGGATAATGGAGGCTACACCTTC
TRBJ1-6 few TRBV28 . CASSTPSGGSPLHF TGTGCCAGCAGTACTCCCAGTGGGGGTTCACCCCTCCACTTT
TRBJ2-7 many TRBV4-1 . CASSQTRGETEQYF TGCGCCAGCAGCCAAACGCGGGGCGAGACCGAGCAGTACTTC
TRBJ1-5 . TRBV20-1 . CSARAPGLGQPQHF TGCAGTGCTAGAGCCCCAGGGCTCGGGCAGCCCCAGCATTTT